Presented here are 23 T cell receptor beta chains from one specimen sequenced in a study of control samples from healthy donors and cancer patients. The assay was immunoSEQ multiplex PCR, and TCRdb's table has in-frame clones only and misses some. The sample holds 51,000 or so clones; 80% are singletons and the top ten take around 10%. Sequenced sample: blood. All receptors come from a man aged 70 or older in good health.

This clone has a single count. The junction shows a germline mismatch at one end, possibly a read error. The chain has TRBV11-2 and TRBJ2-7; TRBD1 aligns across 8 bases. Germline lookup yields CDR1 SGHAT and CDR2 FQNNGV. The CDR3 totals 13 residues. CDR3 loop: CASSAFRTGCCTF. CDR3 in DNA: TGTGCCAGCAGCGCCTTCCGGACAGGGTGCTGTACCTTC.

The rearrangement joins TRBV6-5 to TRBJ2-3, with D uncertain. V gave up 2 bases and J gave up 2 bases, with 14 bases separating them. This CDR3 has 16 amino acids. The germline gives CDR1 MNHEY, CDR2 SVGAGI. In nucleotides, the CDR3 is TGTGCCAGCAGTTACCCTGTATGCGAATTCACAGATACGCAGTATTTT. Its translation is CASSYPVCEFTDTQYF.

The chain uses TRBV29-1 and TRBJ2-5; 7 bases agree with TRBD1. Germline V gene data show CDR1 as SQVTM and CDR2 as ANQGSEA. CDR3 length equals 15 residues. Trimming took 4 bases from V and 0 from J; bases not matched to a gene: 8. CDR3 region: CSVVFGQADQETQYF. CDR3 nucleotides: TGCAGCGTTGTATTTGGACAGGCGGACCAAGAGACCCAGTACTTC.

V usage is TRBV30 and J usage is TRBJ2-1, with TRBD2 as a possible D gene (6 bases). The CDR3 runs to 14 residues. V was trimmed by 0 bases and J by 8 bases, leaving 14 bases between them. From germline, CDR1 is GTSNPN and CDR2 SVGIG (reference sequence). CDR3 in amino acids: CAWSVLGGKDEQFF. CDR3 nucleotides: TGTGCCTGGAGTGTACTGGGCGGGAAGGATGAGCAGTTCTTC.

This clone was seen a handful of times. The rearrangement links TRBV10-3 to TRBJ2-5; D gene uncertain. Germline loops: CDR1 ENHRY, CDR2 SYGVKD. The CDR3 is made up of 14 amino acids. V was clipped by 2 bases and J by 4 bases, with 11 bases between them. Written as DNA, the CDR3 is TGTGCCATCAGTGAGGGACCCGGGCGAGAGACCCAGTACTTC. This gives the protein CAISEGPGRETQYF.

The rearrangement joins TRBV6-5 to TRBJ1-4, with D unresolved. Per germline, CDR1 MNHEY and CDR2 SVGAGI. V lost 2 bases and J 3 bases, leaving 13 bases between the germline ends. The CDR3 loop spans 16 amino acids. CDR3 DNA sequence: TGTGCCAGCAGTTACGATGGGCAGAGTGCTAATGAAAAACTGTTTTTT. This gives the protein CASSYDGQSANEKLFF.

This chain connects TRBV28 to TRBJ2-1; D may be TRBD1 or TRBD2 (5 bases each). The V and J ends lost 2 bases and 3 bases respectively, with 5 bases between them. Looked up from germline, CDR1 is MDHEN and CDR2 is SYDVKM. The CDR3 has 13 amino acids. The DNA of the CDR3 is TGTGCCAGCAGTTTAGGGGGCTACAATGAGCAGTTCTTC. Translating it yields CASSLGGYNEQFF.

V usage is TRBV30 and J usage is TRBJ1-4; no firm D call. Germline V gene sequence: CDR1 GTSNPN, CDR2 SVGIG (reference sequence). This CDR3 contains 14 residues. With 0 bases removed from V and 4 bases from J, the gap between germline ends came to 9 bases. CDR3 sequence reads: CAWSVGGSNEKLFF. CDR3 nucleotides: TGTGCCTGGAGTGTGGGAGGGAGTAATGAAAAACTGTTTTTT.

Only one count was recorded for this clone. The chain has TRBV28 and TRBJ1-5; perhaps TRBD1 as D (5 bases). Germline-derived CDR1 and CDR2 are MDHEN and SYDVKM. With 7 bases removed from V and 7 bases from J, the gap between germline ends came to 17 bases. The CDR3 totals 14 residues. CDR3 bases: TGTGCCAGCATGCCTTACCGGGACGGGCAGCCCCAGCATTTT. Translating gives CASMPYRDGQPQHF.

The chain uses TRBV5-1 and TRBJ2-5; D is perhaps TRBD2 (5 bases). The CDR3 runs to 16 residues. Germline V gives CDR1 SGHRS, CDR2 YFSETQ. Trimming cost V 5 bases and J 0 bases, with 17 bases left between them. The CDR3 sequence: CASRVLGVGDQETQYF. Written as DNA, the CDR3 is TGCGCCAGCAGGGTCCTCGGGGTGGGCGACCAAGAGACCCAGTACTTC.

The chain combines TRBV25-1 with TRBJ1-1, with 8 bases fitting TRBD1. Trimming at V came to 3 bases and at J to 6 bases, leaving 9 bases not matched to a gene. Germline assignment: CDR1 MGHDK and CDR2 SYGVNS. CDR3 length equals 15 residues. CDR3 bases: TGTGCCAGCAGTGACCCAGGACAGGGTGATCCTGAAGCTTTCTTT. Its translation: CASSDPGQGDPEAFF. The full variable domain, with the rest looked up from reference TRBV25-1 and TRBJ1-1, is EADIYQTPRYLVIGTGKKITLECSQTMGHDKMYWYQQDPGMELHLIHYSYGVNSTEKGDLSSESTVSRIRTEHFPLTLESARPSHTSQYLCASSDPGQGDPEAFFGQGTRLTVV.

This chain joins TRBV6-2 or TRBV6-3 and TRBJ2-1; 13 bases agree with TRBD2. The CDR3 totals 17 residues. V lost 0 bases, J lost 3 bases, and 2 bases stayed unmatched. Germline V gene sequence: CDR1 MNHEY, CDR2 SVGEGT. The CDR3 here is CASSYSGTSGIYNEQFF. The CDR3 DNA reads TGTGCCAGCAGTTACTCCGGGACTAGCGGGATCTACAATGAGCAGTTCTTC.

The chain uses TRBV28 and TRBJ1-3, with D possibly being TRBD1 (6 bases). V lost 6 bases, J lost 0 bases, and 12 bases lay in between. The germline gives CDR1 MDHEN, CDR2 SYDVKM. CDR3 size: 15 residues. The CDR3 DNA reads as TGTGCCAGCAGACCCACAGGGTTCTCTGGAAACACCATATATTTT. Translation: CASRPTGFSGNTIYF.

The chain combines TRBV7-9 with TRBJ2-1; weak D call: TRBD2 (5 bases). The ends were cut back, 5 bases at V and 9 bases at J, with 11 bases in the middle. CDR1 is SEHNR, CDR2 FQNEAQ, per germline (reference sequence). This CDR3 has 12 residues. CDR3 nucleotides: TGTGCCAGCAGCCGGAGGCCCGGTGAGCAGTTCTTC. This gives the protein CASSRRPGEQFF.

CDR3 residues: CATHGAGSSYNEQFF. DNA for the CDR3: TGTGCCACCCATGGGGCGGGGAGCTCCTACAATGAGCAGTTCTTC. This chain uses TRBV28 with TRBJ2-1; TRBD2 is a possible D gene (6 bases). The V and J ends lost 10 bases and 0 bases respectively, with 16 bases between them. CDR3 length equals 15 residues. Per germline, CDR1 MDHEN and CDR2 SYDVKM.

Here the CDR3 DNA reads TGTGCCAGCAGCTGGAAAGCGGGAGTTGGGAACATTCAGTACTTC. This gives the protein CASSWKAGVGNIQYF. The genes are TRBV7-2 and TRBJ2-4; the match to TRBD2 covers 8 bases. Germline V lookup: CDR1 SGHTA, CDR2 FQGNSA. The CDR3 loop spans 15 amino acids. Trimming removed 4 bases from V and 7 bases from J; junction bases left unmatched: 9.

This rearrangement joins TRBV9 to TRBJ1-6; D might be TRBD1 (5 bases). This CDR3 is 16 amino acids long. The germline gives CDR1 SGDLS, CDR2 YYNGEE. Deletions cut 0 bases from V and 3 bases from J, with 10 bases between. The CDR3 here is CASSVEVGGYNSPLHF. CDR3 coding DNA: TGTGCCAGCAGCGTAGAAGTGGGGGGCTATAATTCACCCCTCCACTTT.

This rearrangement joins TRBV29-1 to TRBJ2-4, with TRBD1 matching 9 bases. The CDR3 spans 12 residues. Germline V gene data show CDR1 as SQVTM and CDR2 as ANQGSEA. The V and J ends lost 4 bases and 6 bases, in that order; junction bases with no gene match: 1. This CDR3 is CSVGQGGNIQYF. The DNA of the CDR3 is TGCAGCGTTGGACAGGGGGGAAACATTCAGTACTTC.

The chain links TRBV7-2 to TRBJ2-2; 8 positions agree with TRBD1. V lost 1 base and J lost 4; bases outside the gene matches: 2. Per germline, CDR1 SGHTA and CDR2 FQGNSA. This CDR3 comprises 15 residues. The CDR3, as DNA: TGTGCCAGCAGCTTAGTAACAGGGGGCACCGGGGAGCTGTTTTTT. It yields the protein CASSLVTGGTGELFF.

The chain joins TRBV16 to TRBJ1-3; D ambiguous. Germline V gene data show CDR1 as KGHSY and CDR2 as FQNENV. V lost 0 bases to trimming and J lost 4 bases, with 4 bases between them. The CDR3 is 13 amino acids. The CDR3 protein is CASSQSSGNTIYF. In nucleotides, the CDR3 is TGTGCCAGCAGCCAATCATCGGGAAACACCATATATTTT.

V usage is TRBV18 and J usage is TRBJ1-5; 7 bases map to TRBD1. The CDR3 has 15 amino acids. In germline, CDR1 is KGHSH, CDR2 LQKENI. V shed 3 bases and J 4 bases; nucleotides not matched to a gene: 6. The CDR3, as DNA: TGTGCCAGCTCACCGACAGGGTCCGAAAATCAGCCCCAGCATTTT. This codes for CASSPTGSENQPQHF.

The chain has TRBV5-1 and TRBJ2-7; 8 bases agree with TRBD1. CDR1 SGHRS and CDR2 YFSETQ come from the germline V gene. The CDR3 is made up of 14 amino acids. Trimming cost V 5 bases and J 3 bases; bases outside gene matches: 7. The chain's CDR3 is CASSPGGGYYEQYF. The CDR3 bases are TGCGCCAGCAGTCCAGGGGGCGGATACTACGAGCAGTACTTC.

The rearrangement uses TRBV6-4 and TRBJ2-2; 9 nucleotides line up with TRBD1. J lost 3 bases, V lost 4 bases, and 0 bases had no gene match. This CDR3 is 14 amino acids long. The germline CDR1 and CDR2 sequences are MRHNA and SNTAGT. The CDR3 region has the DNA TGTGCCAGCAGTGGGACAGGGGACACCGGGGAGCTGTTTTTT. Encoded protein: CASSGTGDTGELFF.